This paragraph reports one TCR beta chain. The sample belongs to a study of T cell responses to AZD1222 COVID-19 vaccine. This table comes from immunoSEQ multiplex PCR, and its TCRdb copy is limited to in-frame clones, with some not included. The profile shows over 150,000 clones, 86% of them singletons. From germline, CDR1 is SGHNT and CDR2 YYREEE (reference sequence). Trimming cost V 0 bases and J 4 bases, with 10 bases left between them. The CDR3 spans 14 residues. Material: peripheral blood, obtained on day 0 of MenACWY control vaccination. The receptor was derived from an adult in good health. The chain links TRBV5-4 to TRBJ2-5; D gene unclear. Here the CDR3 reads CASSLGAEGETQYF. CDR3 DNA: TGTGCCAGCAGCTTGGGGGCAGAAGGAGAGACCCAGTACTTC.